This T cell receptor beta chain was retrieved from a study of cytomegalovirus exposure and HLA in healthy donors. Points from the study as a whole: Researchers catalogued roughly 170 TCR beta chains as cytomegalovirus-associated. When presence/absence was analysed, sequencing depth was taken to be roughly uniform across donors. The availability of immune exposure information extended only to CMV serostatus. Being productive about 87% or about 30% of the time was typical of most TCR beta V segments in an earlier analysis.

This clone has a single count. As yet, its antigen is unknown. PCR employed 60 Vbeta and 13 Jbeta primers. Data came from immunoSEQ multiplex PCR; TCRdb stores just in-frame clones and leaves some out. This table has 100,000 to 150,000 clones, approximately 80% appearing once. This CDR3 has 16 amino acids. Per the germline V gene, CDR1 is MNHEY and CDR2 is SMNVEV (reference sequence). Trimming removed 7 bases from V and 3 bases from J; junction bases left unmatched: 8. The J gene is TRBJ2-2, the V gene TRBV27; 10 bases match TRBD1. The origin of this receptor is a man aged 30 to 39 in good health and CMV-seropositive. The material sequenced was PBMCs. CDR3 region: CASKSGDRGHTGELFF. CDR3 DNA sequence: TGTGCCAGCAAATCAGGGGACAGGGGACACACCGGGGAGCTGTTTTTT.